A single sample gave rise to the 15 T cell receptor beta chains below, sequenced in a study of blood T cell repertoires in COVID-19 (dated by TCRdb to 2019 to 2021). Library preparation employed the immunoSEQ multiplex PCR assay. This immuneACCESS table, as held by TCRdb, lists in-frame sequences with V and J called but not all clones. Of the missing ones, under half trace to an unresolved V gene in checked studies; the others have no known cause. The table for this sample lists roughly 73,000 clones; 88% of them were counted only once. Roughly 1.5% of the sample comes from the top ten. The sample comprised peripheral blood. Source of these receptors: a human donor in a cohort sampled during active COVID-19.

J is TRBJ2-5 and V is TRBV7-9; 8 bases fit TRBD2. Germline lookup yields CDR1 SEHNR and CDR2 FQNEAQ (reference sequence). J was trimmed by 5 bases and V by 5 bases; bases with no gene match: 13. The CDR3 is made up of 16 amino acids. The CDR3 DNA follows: TGTGCCAGCAGCCCAAAAGGGAGCGGGAGTTGGGAGACCCAGTACTTC. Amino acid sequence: CASSPKGSGSWETQYF. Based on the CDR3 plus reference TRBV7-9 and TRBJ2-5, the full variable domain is DTGVSQNPRHKITKRGQNVTFRCDPISEHNRLYWYRQTLGQGPEFLTYFQNEAQLEKSRLLSDRFSAERPKGSFSTLEIQRTEQGDSAMYLCASSPKGSGSWETQYFGPGTRLLVL.

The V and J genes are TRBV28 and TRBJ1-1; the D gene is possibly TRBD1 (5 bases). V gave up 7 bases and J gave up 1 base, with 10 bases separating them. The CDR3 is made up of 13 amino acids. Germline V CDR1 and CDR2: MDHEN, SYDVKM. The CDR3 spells CASIAGGNTEAFF. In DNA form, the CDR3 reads TGTGCCAGCATCGCGGGGGGGAACACTGAAGCTTTCTTT.

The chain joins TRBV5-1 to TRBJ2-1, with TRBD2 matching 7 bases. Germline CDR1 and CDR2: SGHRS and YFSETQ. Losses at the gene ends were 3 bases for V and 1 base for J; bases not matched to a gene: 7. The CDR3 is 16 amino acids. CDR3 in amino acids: CASSSTPGLSYNEQFF. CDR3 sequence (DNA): TGCGCCAGCAGCTCTACCCCGGGACTATCCTACAATGAGCAGTTCTTC.

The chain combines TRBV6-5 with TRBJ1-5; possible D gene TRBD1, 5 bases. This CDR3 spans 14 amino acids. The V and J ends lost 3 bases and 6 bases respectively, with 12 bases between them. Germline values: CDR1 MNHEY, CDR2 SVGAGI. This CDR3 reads CASSYDRGGQPQHF. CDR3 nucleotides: TGTGCCAGCAGTTATGATAGGGGAGGTCAGCCCCAGCATTTT.

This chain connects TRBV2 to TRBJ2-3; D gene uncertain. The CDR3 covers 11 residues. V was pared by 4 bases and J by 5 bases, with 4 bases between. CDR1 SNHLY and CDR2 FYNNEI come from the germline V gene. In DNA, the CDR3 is TGTGCCAGCAGTGCGGGAGATACGCAGTATTTT. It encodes CASSAGDTQYF.

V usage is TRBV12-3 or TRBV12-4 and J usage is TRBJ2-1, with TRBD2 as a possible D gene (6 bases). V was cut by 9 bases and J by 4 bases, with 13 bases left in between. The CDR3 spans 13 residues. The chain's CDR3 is CASHRDSYNEQFF. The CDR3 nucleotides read TGTGCCAGTCACCGGGACTCTTACAATGAGCAGTTCTTC.

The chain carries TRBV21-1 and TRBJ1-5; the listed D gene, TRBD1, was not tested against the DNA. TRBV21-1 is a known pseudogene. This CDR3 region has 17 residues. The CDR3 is CASSKEGQTISNQPQHF. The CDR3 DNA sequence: TGTGCCAGCAGCAAAGAAGGACAGACAATTAGCAATCAGCCCCAGCATTTT.

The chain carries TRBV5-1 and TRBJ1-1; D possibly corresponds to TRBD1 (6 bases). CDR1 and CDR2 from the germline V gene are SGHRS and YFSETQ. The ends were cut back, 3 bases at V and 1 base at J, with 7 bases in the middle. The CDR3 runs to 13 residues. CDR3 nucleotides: TGCGCCAGCAGCTGGACAGAGAACACTGAAGCTTTCTTT. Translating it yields CASSWTENTEAFF. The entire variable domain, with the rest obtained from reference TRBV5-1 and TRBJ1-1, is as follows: KAGVTQTPRYLIKTRGQQVTLSCSPISGHRSVSWYQQTPGQGLQFLFEYFSETQRNKGNFPGRFSGRQFSNSRSEMNVSTLELGDSALYLCASSWTENTEAFFGQGTRLTVV.

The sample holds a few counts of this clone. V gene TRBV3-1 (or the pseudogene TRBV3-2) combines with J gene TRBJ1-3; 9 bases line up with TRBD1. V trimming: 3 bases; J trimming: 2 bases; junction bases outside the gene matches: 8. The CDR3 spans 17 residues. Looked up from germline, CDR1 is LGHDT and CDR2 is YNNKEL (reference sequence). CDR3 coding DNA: TGTGCCAGCAGCCACCGTCCCGGGACAGGGCCTGGAAACACCATATATTTT. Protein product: CASSHRPGTGPGNTIYF.

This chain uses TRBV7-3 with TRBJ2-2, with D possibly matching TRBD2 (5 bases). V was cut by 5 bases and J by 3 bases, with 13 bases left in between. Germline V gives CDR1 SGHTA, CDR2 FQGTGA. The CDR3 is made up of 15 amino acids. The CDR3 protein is CASSPSGGYTGELFF. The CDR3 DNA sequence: TGTGCCAGCAGCCCAAGCGGCGGGTACACCGGGGAGCTGTTTTTT.

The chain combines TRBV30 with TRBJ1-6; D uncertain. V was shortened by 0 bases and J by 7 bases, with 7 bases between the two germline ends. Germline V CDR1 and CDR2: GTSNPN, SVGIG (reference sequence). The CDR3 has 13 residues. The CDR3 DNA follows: TGTGCCTGGAGTGTTTCGGTGAATTCACCCCTCCACTTT. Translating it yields CAWSVSVNSPLHF.

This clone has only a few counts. The CDR3 region has the DNA TGTGCCAGCAGTTACACACCCAGGAACTCTGGAAACACCATATATTTT. Amino acid sequence: CASSYTPRNSGNTIYF. The rearrangement uses TRBV6-5 and TRBJ1-3; D gene uncertain. Per the germline V gene, CDR1 is MNHEY and CDR2 is SVGAGI. The CDR3 spans 16 residues. The V end was cut by 2 bases, the J end by 0 bases, with 11 bases between.

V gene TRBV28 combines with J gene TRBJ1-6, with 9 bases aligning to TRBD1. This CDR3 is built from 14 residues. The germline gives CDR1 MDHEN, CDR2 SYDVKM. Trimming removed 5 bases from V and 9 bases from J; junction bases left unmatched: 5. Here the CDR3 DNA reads TGTGCCAGCAGTCCGGGACAGGGCGTTTCACCCCTCCACTTT. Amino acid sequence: CASSPGQGVSPLHF. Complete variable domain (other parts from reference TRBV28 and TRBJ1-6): DVKVTQSSRYLVKRTGEKVFLECVQDMDHENMFWYRQDPGLGLRLIYFSYDVKMKEKGDIPEGYSVSREKKERFSLILESASTNQTSMYLCASSPGQGVSPLHFGNGTRLTVT.

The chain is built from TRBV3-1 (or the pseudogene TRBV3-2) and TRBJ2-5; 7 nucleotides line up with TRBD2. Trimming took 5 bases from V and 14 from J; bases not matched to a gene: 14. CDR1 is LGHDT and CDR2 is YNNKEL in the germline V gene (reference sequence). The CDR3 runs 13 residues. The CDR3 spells CASSDGVGGRPYF. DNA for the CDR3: TGTGCCAGCAGCGACGGAGTCGGGGGGAGACCCTACTTC.

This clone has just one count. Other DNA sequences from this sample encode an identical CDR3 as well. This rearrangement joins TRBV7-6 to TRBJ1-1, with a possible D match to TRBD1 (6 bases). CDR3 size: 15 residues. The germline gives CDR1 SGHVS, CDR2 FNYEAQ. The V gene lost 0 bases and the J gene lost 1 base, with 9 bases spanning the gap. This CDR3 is CASSLAPGQNTEAFF. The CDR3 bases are TGTGCCAGCAGCTTAGCCCCGGGACAGAACACTGAAGCTTTCTTT.